Below are 32 T cell receptor beta chains sequenced from a single sample in a study of T cells in Graves' hyperthyroidism and ophthalmopathy. Authors of the study amplified TCR beta CDR3 regions from RNA transcripts. HTBI primers were the set used in a first-round RT-PCR of the TCR CDR3. TCRdb independently ran MiXCR on the multiplex PCR reads; one entry per CDR3 protein. This table has approximately 370,000 distinct CDR3 sequences, about a sixth appearing once. Sequenced sample: blood. The receptor set was obtained from a woman aged 25 to 45 with Graves' hyperthyroidism that later progressed to Graves' ophthalmopathy.

This clonotype was detected many times. The germline gene is not matched at one end of the junction; a read error may be the cause. V and J are TRBV10-1 and TRBJ2-3; 11 positions agree with TRBD1. The CDR3 covers 15 residues. CDR1 and CDR2 from the germline V gene are WNHNN and SYGVQD (reference sequence). The chain's CDR3 is CATSADRGPTDTQYF. The CDR3 DNA reads TGCGCCACCAGTGCGGACAGGGGGCCGACAGATACGCAGTATTTT.

This clonotype has at least ten counts. This sequence joins TRBV28 and TRBJ2-1; perhaps TRBD2 as D (5 bases). CDR1 and CDR2 (germline): MDHEN, SYDVKM. With 6 bases removed from V and 0 bases from J, the gap between germline ends came to 21 bases. CDR3 length: 18 amino acids. The CDR3 coding sequence is TGTGCCAGCAGCCCTTTCGAAGACTACCTGAGCTCCTACAATGAGCAGTTCTTC. Amino acid sequence: CASSPFEDYLSSYNEQFF.

The chain combines TRBV19 with TRBJ1-1; possibly TRBD1 for D (5 bases). Germline V gene lookup returns CDR1 LNHDA and CDR2 SQIVND (reference sequence). This CDR3 region has 13 residues. V was cut by 7 bases and J by 6 bases, with 15 bases left in between. For the CDR3, the DNA is TGTGCCAGTAACCATGGGGGTATGTCTGAAGCTTTCTTT. This codes for CASNHGGMSEAFF.

The V gene is TRBV5-1, the J gene TRBJ2-3, with D possibly TRBD2 on 6 matching bases. CDR3 length equals 16 residues. Trimming took 0 bases from V and 1 from J, leaving 12 bases between them. Germline lookup yields CDR1 SGHRS and CDR2 YFSETQ. CDR3 residues: CASSLERARGTDTQYF. CDR3 nucleotide sequence: TGCGCCAGCAGCTTGGAGCGGGCAAGGGGCACAGATACGCAGTATTTT.

Many counts were recorded for this clonotype. V and J are TRBV19 and TRBJ2-3, with D hard to call. V lost 3 bases and J lost 0, with 7 bases in between. CDR1 is LNHDA and CDR2 is SQIVND in the germline V gene (reference sequence). The CDR3 totals 14 residues. CDR3 region: CASSIVGSTDTQYF. The CDR3 DNA reads as TGTGCCAGTAGTATTGTGGGGAGCACAGATACGCAGTATTTT.

This clonotype was seen ten or more times. The V and J genes are TRBV2 and TRBJ2-4, with a weak D call TRBD2 (6 bases). CDR3 length: 14 amino acids. V was pared by 2 bases and J by 6 bases, with 11 bases between. Germline-derived CDR1 and CDR2 are SNHLY and FYNNEI. The CDR3 here is CASSETTSTNIQYF. As DNA, the CDR3 is TGTGCCAGCAGTGAAACTACTAGCACAAACATTCAGTACTTC. The full variable domain, its missing parts supplied by reference TRBV2 and TRBJ2-4, is EPEVTQTPSHQVTQMGQEVILRCVPISNHLYFYWYRQILGQKVEFLVSFYNNEISEKSEIFDDQFSVERPDGSNFTLKIRSTKLEDSAMYFCASSETTSTNIQYFGAGTRLSVL.

The sample holds many counts of this clonotype. This CDR3 is CASSQVMRTRDTQYF. The CDR3 nucleotides read TGTGCCAGCAGCCAAGTTATGAGGACGAGAGATACGCAGTATTTT. The chain joins TRBV3-1 to TRBJ2-3; no reliable D call. In germline, CDR1 is LGHDT, CDR2 YNNKEL (reference sequence). The CDR3 sequence is 15 residues long. The V gene lost 1 base and the J gene lost 5 bases, with 13 bases spanning the gap.

About this clonotype itself: Since a much larger clone is just one base distant, this may be a read error. The chain recombines TRBV6-1 with TRBJ1-3; D ambiguous. The CDR3 covers 15 residues. CDR1 MNHNS and CDR2 SASEGT come from the germline V gene. The CDR3 loop reads CASSEDVSSLNTMYF. For the CDR3, the DNA is TGTGCCAGCAGTGAAGACGTATCATCACTGAACACCATGTATTTT.

This clonotype showed up many times. V usage is TRBV29-1 and J usage is TRBJ1-2; D uncertain. The CDR3 extends over 13 amino acids. Germline CDR1 SQVTM, CDR2 ANQGSEA. Trimming took off 4 bases at V and 3 bases at J, with 12 bases between the two ends. CDR3 region: CSVVDIADYGYTF. The CDR3 DNA is TGCAGCGTTGTGGATATAGCCGACTATGGCTACACCTTC. Full variable domain (remainder filled in from reference TRBV29-1 and TRBJ1-2): SAVISQKPSRDICQRGTSLTIQCQVDSQVTMMFWYRQQPGQSLTLIATANQGSEATYESGFVIDKFPISRPNLTFSTLTVSNMSPEDSSIYLCSVVDIADYGYTFGSGTRLTVV.

There are many counts of this clonotype. The J gene is TRBJ2-1, the V gene TRBV20-1; D ambiguous. Germline loops: CDR1 DFQATT, CDR2 SNEGSKA (reference sequence). The CDR3 covers 15 residues. Trimming stripped 0 bases from V and 1 base from J, with 10 bases between. CDR3 nucleotide sequence: TGCAGTGCTAGAGAAAACTACTTATCCTACAATGAGCAGTTCTTC. Encoded protein: CSARENYLSYNEQFF.

Ten or more counts support this clonotype. V usage is TRBV12-3 or TRBV12-4 and J usage is TRBJ2-2; D perhaps matches TRBD2 (7 bases). The CDR3 length is 15 residues. Trimming pared 10 bases from V and 6 bases from J, leaving 21 bases between. The DNA for the CDR3 is TGTGCCAACCTCCCGGGGGGCGCCTCATCCGGGGAGCTGTTTTTT. Translation gives CANLPGGASSGELFF.

Many counts were recorded for this clonotype. The chain combines TRBV7-2 with TRBJ2-2; no firm D call. CDR3 length: 12 residues. The germline CDR1 and CDR2 sequences are SGHTA and FQGNSA. V lost 2 bases to trimming and J lost 4 bases, with 2 bases between them. The CDR3: CASSLFTGELFF. Written as DNA, the CDR3 is TGTGCCAGCAGCTTATTCACCGGGGAGCTGTTTTTT. Based on the CDR3 plus reference TRBV7-2 and TRBJ2-2, the full variable domain is GAGVSQSPSNKVTEKGKDVELRCDPISGHTALYWYRQSLGQGLEFLIYFQGNSAPDKSGLPSDRFSAERTGGSVSTLTIQRTQQEDSAVYLCASSLFTGELFFGEGSRLTVL.

V is TRBV5-6 and J is TRBJ2-7; no definite D call. Germline V CDR1 and CDR2: SGHDT, YYEEEE. CDR3 length: 12 amino acids. V lost 7 bases and J lost 5, with 13 bases in between. The CDR3: CASQTFPHEQYF. CDR3 DNA: TGTGCCAGCCAGACATTCCCCCACGAGCAGTACTTC.

This clonotype was seen many times. CDR3 loop: CASNRYNEQFF. In DNA, the CDR3 is TGTGCCAGCAACAGGTACAATGAGCAGTTCTTC. This chain links TRBV2 with TRBJ2-1, with D tentatively TRBD1 (5 bases). CDR1 SNHLY and CDR2 FYNNEI come from the germline V gene. The V and J ends lost 7 bases and 4 bases respectively, with 5 bases between them. The CDR3 has 11 residues.

This clonotype occurred many times. The rearrangement uses TRBV7-8 and TRBJ2-1; 8 bases agree with TRBD2. V dropped 3 bases and J dropped 6; count of bases not matched to a gene: 10. The CDR3 totals 16 residues. Germline V lookup: CDR1 SGHVS, CDR2 FQNEAQ. CDR3 sequence reads: CASSFYQREWGNEQFF. CDR3 bases: TGTGCCAGCAGCTTCTATCAGCGGGAGTGGGGCAATGAGCAGTTCTTC.

V gene TRBV4-1 combines with J gene TRBJ1-1; a possible D gene is TRBD1 (6 bases). CDR3 size: 14 residues. With 1 base removed from V and 5 bases from J, the gap between germline ends came to 11 bases. In germline, CDR1 is MGHRA, CDR2 YSYEKL. The CDR3 sequence is CASSQVDRGTEAFF. The CDR3 coding sequence is TGCGCCAGCAGCCAAGTGGACAGAGGAACTGAAGCTTTCTTT.

The rearrangement uses TRBV19 and TRBJ2-2; 14 bases line up with TRBD2. Germline values: CDR1 LNHDA, CDR2 SQIVND (reference sequence). The J segment lost 6 bases and the V segment lost 6 bases, leaving 15 bases of the junction unmatched. CDR3 length: 19 residues. CDR3 bases: TGTGCCAGTAGCCATAGCACGGGACTAGCGGGAGAAGAACCCGGGGAGCTGTTTTTT. This translates into CASSHSTGLAGEEPGELFF.

The V call is TRBV2, the J call TRBJ1-1; D may be TRBD1 (5 bases). CDR3 size: 13 residues. Germline values: CDR1 SNHLY, CDR2 FYNNEI. Deletions cut 3 bases from V and 4 bases from J, with 9 bases between. The CDR3 protein is CASSDQGATEAFF. CDR3 in DNA: TGTGCCAGCAGTGACCAGGGTGCCACTGAAGCTTTCTTT.

This clonotype was counted a few times. The chain uses TRBV24-1 and TRBJ2-1; 14 nucleotides align to TRBD2. Germline V gene data show CDR1 as KGHDR and CDR2 as SFDVKD. The CDR3 totals 16 residues. The V and J ends lost 3 bases and 7 bases, in that order; junction bases with no gene match: 4. The CDR3 here is CATSDPGTSGRNEQFF. CDR3 sequence (DNA): TGTGCCACCAGTGATCCGGGGACTAGCGGGAGAAATGAGCAGTTCTTC.

This clonotype was picked up many times. Here the CDR3 reads CASSAPGTNSPLHF. The CDR3 bases are TGTGCCAGCAGCGCACCCGGGACAAATTCACCCCTCCACTTT. The J gene is TRBJ1-6, the V gene TRBV7-9; weak D call: TRBD1 (6 bases). V was trimmed by 5 bases and J by 7 bases, leaving 12 bases between them. This CDR3 spans 14 amino acids. The germline CDR1 and CDR2 sequences are SEHNR and FQNEAQ (reference sequence).

This clonotype was counted once. The chain carries TRBV5-1 and TRBJ2-1, with TRBD2 matching 7 bases. The CDR3 runs to 15 residues. V gave up 3 bases and J gave up 6 bases; unmatched junction bases: 9. Germline CDR1 SGHRS, CDR2 YFSETQ. The CDR3 sequence is CASSSTGTIANEQFF. Written as DNA, the CDR3 is TGCGCCAGCAGCTCGACGGGGACTATAGCCAATGAGCAGTTCTTC.

This sequence joins TRBV20-1 and TRBJ2-7; D ambiguous. V shed 6 bases and J shed 3 bases, with 18 bases lying between them. Germline V gene lookup returns CDR1 DFQATT and CDR2 SNEGSKA (reference sequence). The CDR3 has 14 residues. CDR3 sequence reads: CSANLGWSSYEQYF. As DNA, the CDR3 is TGCAGTGCAAATCTCGGGTGGTCCAGCTACGAGCAGTACTTC.

Worth noting for this clonotype: A much larger clone sits a single nucleotide away, making a read error possible. CDR3 protein: CGATFLAGARGYEQYF. CDR3 coding DNA: TGCGGTGCTACTTTTCTAGCGGGAGCCCGGGGCTACGAGCAGTACTTC. The rearrangement links TRBV20-1 to TRBJ2-7; 10 bases align to TRBD2. The CDR3 length is 16 residues. Germline values: CDR1 DFQATT, CDR2 SNEGSKA (reference sequence).

Turning to this clonotype: A much larger clonotype is one base distant, so this may be a read error. The chain employs TRBV11-2 and TRBJ2-5; TRBD2 aligns across 7 bases. The CDR3 has 16 residues. The germline V gene encodes CDR1 SGHAT and CDR2 FQNNGV. The CDR3 here is CASSARASGLQETLYF. The DNA for the CDR3 is TGTGCCAGCAGCGCCAGGGCTAGCGGACTCCAAGAGACCCTGTACTTC.

There are many counts of this clonotype. V and J are TRBV6-1 and TRBJ2-2; 10 bases are shared with TRBD1. This CDR3 has 16 residues. CDR1 is MNHNS, CDR2 SASEGT, per germline. Unmatched junction bases numbered 11, after V lost 4 bases and J lost 9 bases. In DNA form, the CDR3 reads TGTGCCAGCAGTGTCGCCCGGGACAGGGGAGTGTGGGAGCTGTTTTTT. As protein: CASSVARDRGVWELFF.

This clonotype occurred many times. This chain connects TRBV30 to TRBJ2-7; a weak D match, TRBD1 (5 bases). The ends were cut back, 1 base at V and 3 bases at J, with 13 bases in the middle. This CDR3 spans 14 amino acids. CDR1 is GTSNPN, CDR2 SVGIG, per germline (reference sequence). CDR3 nucleotides: TGTGCCTGGAGTGCAGGAGACAGCCGCTACGAGCAGTACTTC. This translates into CAWSAGDSRYEQYF.

The genes are TRBV20-1 and TRBJ1-5, with a weak D call TRBD1 (5 bases). CDR1 is DFQATT and CDR2 is SNEGSKA in the germline V gene (reference sequence). The V gene lost 3 bases and the J gene lost 2 bases, with 14 bases spanning the gap. The CDR3 extends over 15 amino acids. The CDR3 bases are TGCAGTGCTAGGGCGGGGGTGGGTGGCAATCAGCCCCAGCATTTT. It translates to CSARAGVGGNQPQHF.

This clonotype came up many times. This chain's CDR3 is CSQSPAGESTDTQYF. CDR3 in DNA: TGCAGTCAAAGCCCAGCGGGGGAAAGCACAGATACGCAGTATTTT. The chain links TRBV20-1 to TRBJ2-3; 8 positions agree with TRBD2. V lost 8 bases, J lost 0 bases, and 10 bases stayed unmatched. Germline V gene lookup returns CDR1 DFQATT and CDR2 SNEGSKA (reference sequence). This CDR3 region has 15 residues.

This clonotype was seen ten or more times. The chain employs TRBV20-1 and TRBJ2-5; D may be TRBD1 (6 bases). In germline, CDR1 is DFQATT, CDR2 SNEGSKA (reference sequence). This CDR3 has 14 amino acids. V was shortened by 5 bases and J by 9 bases, with 22 bases between the two germline ends. The CDR3 loop is CSAPPGDHSGAQYF. Written as DNA, the CDR3 is TGCAGTGCTCCCCCCGGGGACCACTCAGGGGCCCAGTACTTC.

This clonotype was detected many times. The V gene is TRBV19, the J gene TRBJ2-7; D uncertain. The CDR3 runs to 15 residues. Germline loops: CDR1 LNHDA, CDR2 SQIVND (reference sequence). V lost 6 bases, J lost 3 bases, and 18 bases lay in between. The CDR3 region is CASRVGAGEVYEQYF. CDR3 sequence (DNA): TGTGCCAGTAGGGTCGGTGCAGGTGAGGTCTACGAGCAGTACTTC.

This clonotype showed up many times. This chain links TRBV2 with TRBJ2-7; 7 positions match TRBD2. With 9 bases clipped from V and 1 base from J, the junction kept 3 bases outside the gene matches. The CDR3 has 12 amino acids. Germline CDR1 is SNHLY and CDR2 is FYNNEI. The CDR3 coding sequence is TGTGCCAGAGGGCGGGGGTCCTACGAGCAGTACTTC. Its protein is CARGRGSYEQYF.

This clonotype was counted at least ten times. The genes are TRBV6-1 and TRBJ2-3; no clear D. Germline loops: CDR1 MNHNS, CDR2 SASEGT. V lost 5 bases to trimming and J lost 4 bases, with 13 bases between them. This CDR3 is built from 14 residues. CDR3 DNA: TGTGCCAGCAGTCCCGGTCCTCCCCCAGATACGCAGTATTTT. This translates into CASSPGPPPDTQYF.